Sequencing of this T cell receptor (beta chain) was carried out in a study of metastatic and nonmetastatic thyroid tumors. Study-level background: Across blood and tumor or nodule tissue, repertoires from malignant and benign thyroid patients were compared with one another. Overall study results and limits: Within blood and tumor, benign nodules reportedly had significantly lower TCR beta diversity than malignant thyroid tumors did.

A note on this clone: Antigen unknown.

CDR3 length: 15 residues. The V and J ends lost 4 bases and 1 base, in that order; junction bases with no gene match: 6. Germline CDR1 is SGHRS and CDR2 is YFSETQ. As processed by the authors: A distant-metastasis classifier for papillary thyroid cancer was built using CDR3 differences across clinicopathological groups. TCRdb reassembled clones from the PCR reads with MiXCR. The V and J calls follow TCRdb's processing rather than the paper's. This table has about 18,000 clones, 34% appearing once. Patients underwent thyroid surgery, and none had received any treatment before it. This chain joins TRBV5-1 and TRBJ2-7; 9 positions agree with TRBD1. The specimen sequenced was tumor tissue. The source of this sequence is a male donor with papillary thyroid cancer or a benign thyroid nodule (not recorded which). Some clones in this sample may be carry-over from other donors' samples. The CDR3: CASSITGGLSYEQYF. Written as DNA, the CDR3 is TGCGCCAGCAGCATCACAGGGGGCTTATCCTACGAGCAGTACTTC.